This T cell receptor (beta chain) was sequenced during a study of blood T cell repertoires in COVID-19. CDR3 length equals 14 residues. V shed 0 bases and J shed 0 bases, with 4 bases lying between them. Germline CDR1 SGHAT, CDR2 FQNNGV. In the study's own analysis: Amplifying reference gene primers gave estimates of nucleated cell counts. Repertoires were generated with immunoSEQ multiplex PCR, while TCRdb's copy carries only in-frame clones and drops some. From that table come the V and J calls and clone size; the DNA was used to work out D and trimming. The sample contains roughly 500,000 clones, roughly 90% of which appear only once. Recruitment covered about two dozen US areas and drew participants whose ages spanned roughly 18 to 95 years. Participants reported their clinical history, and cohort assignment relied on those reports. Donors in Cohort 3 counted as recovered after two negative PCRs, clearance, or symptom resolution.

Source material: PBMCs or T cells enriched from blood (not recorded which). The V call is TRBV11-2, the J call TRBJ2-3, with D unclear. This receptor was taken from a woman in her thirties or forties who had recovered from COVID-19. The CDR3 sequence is CASSLEASTDTQYF. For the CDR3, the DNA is TGTGCCAGCAGCTTAGAAGCGAGCACAGATACGCAGTATTTT.